Listed below are T cell receptor beta chains from one sample, sequenced in a study of shared clonotypes between healthy human individuals. Here immunoSEQ multiplex PCR was the method, and the copy in TCRdb shows in-frame clones only, minus some. The repertoire has 300,000 or so clones, around two thirds of them found once; the top ten carry 10%. The sequenced sample was memory CD4+ T cells sorted from blood. The receptors here all came from a man aged 30 to 39 in good health. Each CDR3 is given with its conserved first and last residue. D genes are given only for firm matches. Size is omitted from some rows. Given values are once, few, many or a class for expanded clones.

abundance,d_gene,v_gene,j_gene,CDR3nt,CDR3aa
-,-,TRBV6-5,TRBJ2-1,TGTGCCAGCAGTTACTCGATGGCAGAGGGTGAGCAGTTCTTC,CASSYSMAEGEQFF
-,-,TRBV19,TRBJ2-5,TGTGCCAGTAGTATCCGCGGTAGCGAAGAGACCCAGTACTTC,CASSIRGSEETQYF
-,-,TRBV6-1,TRBJ2-7,TGTGCCAGCAGCGAACAGGTCTACGAGCAGTACTTC,CASSEQVYEQYF
few,-,TRBV6-1,TRBJ2-3,TGTGCCAGCAACTACGGTACGCAGTATTTT,CASNYGTQYF
-,-,TRBV9,TRBJ2-2,TGTGCCAGCACCCTCCAGGGATCGAACACCGGGGAGCTGTTTTTT,CASTLQGSNTGELFF
-,TRBD2,TRBV5-1,TRBJ2-5,TGCGCCAGCAGCTTGGCCACTAGCGGAGAGACCCAGTACTTC,CASSLATSGETQYF
-,-,TRBV7-7,TRBJ2-5,TGTGCTAGCAGCTTAGCGCTTGGGGGGTTCCAAGAGACCCAGTACTTC,CASSLALGGFQETQYF
-,-,TRBV6-9,TRBJ2-3,TGTGCCAGCACTAGTAAGCGGACGATGAACACAGATACGCAGTATTTT,CASTSKRTMNTDTQYF
many,TRBD2,TRBV5-1,TRBJ2-7,TGCGCCAGCAGCTTGGAAGCCAGACGAGCACTAGCGACCTCCTACGAGCAGTACTTC,CASSLEARRALATSYEQYF
few,-,TRBV2,TRBJ1-1,TGTGCCAGCAGAAGCCCCTTCATGAACACTGAAGCTTTCTTT,CASRSPFMNTEAFF
-,-,TRBV4-3,TRBJ1-3,TGCGCCAGCAGCCAAGACGGGGGTTCTGGAAACACCATATATTTT,CASSQDGGSGNTIYF
-,-,TRBV28,TRBJ2-7,TGTGCCAGCATACGGCTCGTTGGGGCCCAGCGGAACGAGCAGTACTTC,CASIRLVGAQRNEQYF
-,-,TRBV30,TRBJ1-1,TGTGCCTGGGTACGGGGGGGACTCGAGGGCACTGAAGCTTTCTTT,CAWVRGGLEGTEAFF
-,-,TRBV5-5,TRBJ2-5,TGTGCCAGCAGCCGGACTGTGGGTAGTGGGACCCAGTACTTC,CASSRTVGSGTQYF
-,-,TRBV11-2,TRBJ1-2,TGTGCCAGCAGCTCGTTGGTCCAGGGGAGTCAGTATGGCTACACCTTC,CASSSLVQGSQYGYTF
-,-,TRBV6-1,TRBJ1-5,TGTGCCAGCAGTGAAGGGTTTCCCCAGCATTTT,CASSEGFPQHF
-,-,TRBV27,TRBJ2-2,TGTGCCAGCAGTTTAGTAACGCCTGGATTAGCCGGGGAGCTGTTTTTT,CASSLVTPGLAGELFF
-,-,TRBV29-1,TRBJ2-6,TGCAGCGCTTTAAGCTCTGGGGCCAACGTCCTGACTTTC,CSALSSGANVLTF
-,TRBD2,TRBV4-1,TRBJ2-1,TGCGCCAGCAGCCAAGAACTAGCGGGAGCGTCGAATGAGCAGTTCTTC,CASSQELAGASNEQFF
-,-,TRBV2,TRBJ1-2,TGTGCCAGCGCAATCCAGAAACTGCCTAACTATGGCTACACCTTC,CASAIQKLPNYGYTF
few,TRBD2,TRBV28,TRBJ2-7,TGTGCCAGCAGTGTAGCGGGAGTGTTAAACGAGCAGTACTTC,CASSVAGVLNEQYF
once,-,TRBV6-5,TRBJ1-3,TGTGCCAGCAGTTTGACAGTGTCCTCTGGAAACACCATATATTTT,CASSLTVSSGNTIYF
-,-,TRBV28,TRBJ2-7,TGTGCCAGCGAGTCCAGGGGCTACGAGCAGTACTTC,CASESRGYEQYF
many,TRBD2,TRBV2,TRBJ2-4,TGTGCCAGCACCCTGACTAGCGGCGAAAACATTCAGTACTTC,CASTLTSGENIQYF
few,-,TRBV7-2,TRBJ2-7,TGTGCCAGCAGCCAAGGGCGCGTACGCAGGACGAACTCCTACGAGCAGTACTTC,CASSQGRVRRTNSYEQYF
-,-,TRBV15,TRBJ1-1,TGTGCCACCAGCAGAGATGCCGAGAACACTGAAGCTTTCTTT,CATSRDAENTEAFF
once,TRBD1,TRBV6-6,TRBJ2-7,TGTGCCGCAAAGGGATGGGGACAGTCTATAGAGCAGTACTTC,CAAKGWGQSIEQYF
-,-,TRBV9,TRBJ1-1,TGTGCCAGCAGTCACGACAGTAACACTGAAGCTTTCTTT,CASSHDSNTEAFF
few,-,TRBV5-4,TRBJ2-4,TGTGCCAGCAGCTCAACCATGAGCATTCAGTACTTC,CASSSTMSIQYF
-,TRBD2,TRBV5-6,TRBJ2-1,TGTGCCAGCAGCCCTACTAGCGGGAGTCCCTATGAGCAGTTCTTC,CASSPTSGSPYEQFF
once,-,TRBV5-5,TRBJ1-4,TGTGCCAGCAGCTTGGCAGTCCCAGTCCAAAGTCAAAAACTGTTTTTT,CASSLAVPVQSQKLFF
-,-,TRBV19,TRBJ1-1,TGTGCCAGTAGTCTTCCGGGGGCGAACACTGAAGCTTTCTTT,CASSLPGANTEAFF
-,-,TRBV4-2,TRBJ2-2,TGTGCCAGCAGCCAGAGGGACGCCGGGGAGCTGTTTTTT,CASSQRDAGELFF
-,TRBD1,TRBV28,TRBJ1-1,TGTGCCAGCAGTGGACAGGGTTGGGGCACTGAAGCTTTCTTT,CASSGQGWGTEAFF
many,TRBD2,TRBV7-2,TRBJ2-1,TGTGCCAGCAGCTCCGACACGGGAGGCGAGCAGTTCTTC,CASSSDTGGEQFF
-,-,TRBV13,TRBJ2-1,TGTGCCAGCAGCTTAACAGCGCGGTACAATGAGCAGTTCTTC,CASSLTARYNEQFF
-,TRBD2,TRBV9,TRBJ2-1,TGTGCCAGCAGCCAAAAAATAGCGGGAGTCGGCCTCCTTAACTACAATGAGCAGTTCTTC,CASSQKIAGVGLLNYNEQFF
many,-,TRBV6-5,TRBJ2-7,TGTGCCAGCAGTTCCCGACTGCAGACTAGGGAGTACTTC,CASSSRLQTREYF
-,-,TRBV7-2,TRBJ2-1,TGTGCCAGCAGGCCAAGATTACGGGACTCCGTTTACAATGAGCAGTTCTTC,CASRPRLRDSVYNEQFF
-,-,TRBV18,TRBJ1-5,TGTGCCAGCTCCGGAGATCGGAATCAGCCCCAGCATTTT,CASSGDRNQPQHF
-,-,TRBV10-3,TRBJ1-1,TGTGCCATCAAGGGAGTCAGGACAGAAAACACTGAAGCTTTCTTT,CAIKGVRTENTEAFF
-,-,TRBV7-7,TRBJ2-3,TGTGCCAGCAGCTTCGAAGCAGCAGATACGCAGTATTTT,CASSFEAADTQYF
-,-,TRBV18,TRBJ1-3,TGTGCCAGCTCACCGGGGGAGTTCTCTGGAAACACCATATATTTT,CASSPGEFSGNTIYF
many,-,TRBV6-1,TRBJ2-5,TGTGCCAGCAGTGAAAGCCCGACAGCTACCCAAGAGACCCAGTACTTC,CASSESPTATQETQYF